The rows below give T cell receptor beta chains drawn from one sample of a study of T cells in Graves' hyperthyroidism and ophthalmopathy. MiXCR, run by TCRdb on the multiplex PCR reads, gives a single entry per CDR3 protein. The table shows about 400,000 distinct CDR3 sequences, with about 14% occurring only once. Source material: blood. The receptors derive from a man aged 50 to 59 with Graves' ophthalmopathy. Each CDR3 is given with its conserved first and last residue. Fields, in order: V gene, D gene, clone size, J gene, CDR3 protein, CDR3 DNA. D genes are given only for firm matches. Some rows have no size entry. The others give once, few or many, or a class for an expanded clone.

v_gene: TRBV30; d_gene: -; abundance: many; j_gene: TRBJ2-3; CDR3aa: CAWSESGDTQYF; CDR3nt: TGTGCCTGGAGTGAATCCGGGGATACGCAGTATTTT
v_gene: TRBV30; d_gene: TRBD1; abundance: -; j_gene: TRBJ1-1; CDR3aa: CAWRPRDRATEAFF; CDR3nt: TGTGCCTGGAGGCCCCGGGACAGGGCCACTGAAGCTTTCTTT
v_gene: TRBV29-1; d_gene: TRBD1; abundance: -; j_gene: TRBJ1-1; CDR3aa: CSVSRTGGFEAFF; CDR3nt: TGCAGCGTTTCCCGGACAGGGGGCTTTGAAGCTTTCTTT
v_gene: TRBV10-3; d_gene: -; abundance: many; j_gene: TRBJ2-7; CDR3aa: CAISEGKPYEQYF; CDR3nt: TGTGCCATCAGTGAGGGCAAACCCTACGAGCAGTACTTC
v_gene: TRBV20-1; d_gene: TRBD2; abundance: few; j_gene: TRBJ2-1; CDR3aa: CSASDGLAGDSSYNEQFF; CDR3nt: TGCAGTGCTAGTGATGGACTAGCGGGAGATAGCTCCTACAATGAGCAGTTCTTC
v_gene: TRBV15; d_gene: -; abundance: -; j_gene: TRBJ2-1; CDR3aa: CATSRGALTQFF; CDR3nt: TGTGCCACCAGCAGAGGAGCCCTCACTCAGTTCTTC
v_gene: TRBV28; d_gene: -; abundance: many; j_gene: TRBJ1-5; CDR3aa: CASSEEARPQHF; CDR3nt: TGTGCCAGCAGTGAGGAAGCTCGGCCCCAGCATTTT
v_gene: TRBV6-1; d_gene: -; abundance: few; j_gene: TRBJ2-7; CDR3aa: CASIRDAIYEQYF; CDR3nt: TGTGCCAGCATTAGGGACGCCATCTACGAGCAGTACTTC
v_gene: TRBV6-1; d_gene: -; abundance: many; j_gene: TRBJ1-2; CDR3aa: CASSAQTGNYGYTF; CDR3nt: TGTGCCAGCAGTGCACAAACAGGAAACTATGGCTACACCTTC
v_gene: TRBV29-1; d_gene: -; abundance: many; j_gene: TRBJ1-1; CDR3aa: CSVRRGMNTEAFF; CDR3nt: TGCAGCGTTCGCCGGGGTATGAACACTGAAGCTTTCTTT
v_gene: TRBV3-1; d_gene: -; abundance: many; j_gene: TRBJ2-2; CDR3aa: CASSPRESGELFF; CDR3nt: TGTGCCAGCAGCCCAAGGGAGTCCGGGGAGCTGTTTTTT
v_gene: TRBV19; d_gene: -; abundance: -; j_gene: TRBJ2-7; CDR3aa: CASSIKDYPIYEQYF; CDR3nt: TGTGCCAGTAGTATAAAGGACTACCCCATCTACGAGCAGTACTTC
v_gene: TRBV30; d_gene: -; abundance: many; j_gene: TRBJ1-1; CDR3aa: CAWIFGRNTEAFF; CDR3nt: TGTGCCTGGATCTTTGGTCGGAACACTGAAGCTTTCTTT
v_gene: TRBV29-1; d_gene: -; abundance: few; j_gene: TRBJ2-2; CDR3aa: CSVVQATGELFF; CDR3nt: TGCAGCGTTGTACAGGCGACCGGGGAGCTGTTTTTT
v_gene: TRBV10-3; d_gene: TRBD2; abundance: few; j_gene: TRBJ2-1; CDR3aa: CAISVGLARIEDNEQFF; CDR3nt: TGTGCCATCAGTGTGGGACTAGCTCGGATTGAGGACAATGAGCAGTTCTTC
v_gene: TRBV28; d_gene: -; abundance: -; j_gene: TRBJ1-5; CDR3aa: CASSLPGNQPQHF; CDR3nt: TGTGCCAGCAGTTTACCCGGGAATCAGCCCCAGCATTTT
v_gene: TRBV2; d_gene: -; abundance: -; j_gene: TRBJ2-7; CDR3aa: CAISDSRQYEQYF; CDR3nt: TGTGCCATCTCCGACAGTAGGCAATACGAGCAGTACTTC
v_gene: TRBV19; d_gene: TRBD1; abundance: -; j_gene: TRBJ2-7; CDR3aa: CASSTSDRGNEQYF; CDR3nt: TGTGCCAGTAGTACCTCGGACAGGGGGAACGAGCAGTACTTC